A single sample is the source of the 2 T cell receptor beta chains below, sequenced in a study of beta chain features in type 1 diabetes (dated by TCRdb to the late 2010s). Results the study describes overall, beyond this receptor: Type 1 diabetes patients showed a moderate but significant shortening of TCRB CDR3 length in all four CD4+ subsets.

The library was obtained by the immunoSEQ multiplex PCR assay. The High Capacity cDNA Reverse Transcription Kit was used to reverse transcribe all of the isolated RNA, meaning that expressed TCRB transcripts were what got sequenced. This is the immuneACCESS table as TCRdb keeps it, with only in-frame sequences that have V and J called. A part of the clones is gone; compared with another copy, unresolved V genes explain less than half, and the rest is unexplained. Within this sample are under 300,000 clones, with around 25% of them counted one time only. The ten largest clones take up about 0.012% of the sample. No cognate antigen is known for these TCRs. Sequencing was done on a sample of naive CD4+ T cells from blood. Reading the label with the study, this specimen's cell subset or site is: true naive CD4+ T cells. The receptors were gathered from a woman aged 30 to 39 with type 1 diabetes.

The chain combines TRBV19 with TRBJ1-1, with 7 bases identical to TRBD1. Trimming removed 6 bases from V and 6 bases from J; junction bases left unmatched: 4. Germline V gene lookup returns CDR1 LNHDA and CDR2 SQIVND (reference sequence). The CDR3 has 12 residues. The CDR3 is CASSRGTAEAFF. The CDR3 coding sequence is TGTGCCAGTAGCCGTGGGACAGCTGAAGCTTTCTTT.

The chain combines TRBV6-1 with TRBJ1-5; 9 bases match TRBD1. CDR3 length: 14 residues. Germline V gives CDR1 MNHNS, CDR2 SASEGT. V lost 2 bases, J lost 6 bases, and 2 bases stayed unmatched. DNA for the CDR3: TGTGCCAGCAGTGAAACAGGGGGCCGTCAGCCCCAGCATTTT. It is translated as CASSETGGRQPQHF.